This record looks at one T cell receptor beta chain sequence and its context. This clonotype was detected ten times or more. This clone's antigen is unknown. Per-base qualities were not stored, and no clone one base away is much larger. Ficoll-Paque density gradient centrifugation was the method used to isolate PBMCs. The sample originates from a study of T-cell memory formation after mild COVID-19 (dated by TCRdb to the early 2020s). Turning to the overall study: TCR sequence clusters from the two donors were found to be largely donor specific. The cohort was made up of two young adult volunteers, one female and one male, who were previously healthy. In a couple of donors, T-cell clones that expanded and contracted after mild COVID-19 were tracked by sequencing TCRalpha and TCRbeta repertoires over time.

General conclusions and limits of the study: Some responding clones were found in pre-infection memory, which suggests that pre-existing cross-reactive memory T cells took part in the SARS-CoV-2 response. Contracting CD4+ clones appeared mostly in the CM and EM memory subsets, whereas CD8+ clones were enriched in EMRA. From day 15 to 85, contracting clones showed balanced CD4/CD8 phenotypes, whereas a second wave of clones that expanded from day 15 to 37 leaned towards CD4+. SARS-CoV-2 specificity of the second-wave clones peaking on day 37 was not confirmed. The study included only a couple of mild cases, and larger cohorts that include severe cases with pre-infection samples were judged to be necessary.

Data came from an Illumina NovaSeq 6000. TCRalpha and TCRbeta cDNA libraries were built by 5'RACE with constant-segment primers, adding sample barcodes and unique molecular identifiers. Trizol reagent was used to extract RNA from every sample. Amplification of the libraries took two PCR steps, and the second step added a second sample barcode plus Illumina TruSeq adapters. Sequencing of libraries was performed on an Illumina NovaSeq with 2 x 150 bp paired-end reads. The authors' pipeline ran thus. Demultiplexing of reads and collapsing into UMI-guided consensus sequences were performed with migec v1.2.7. Using mixcr v2.1.11, UMI consensuses were aligned to TRA and TRB V and J templates and then assembled into clonotypes. Clonotypes were classified as expanded or contracted when called significant by both edgeR and NoisET, with noise models trained on biological replicates. For edgeR calls, the thresholds were a false discovery rate-adjusted p below 0.01 and a log2 fold-change of 1. As an exploratory analysis of dynamics, PCA with hierarchical clustering was applied to max-normalized trajectories of the 1000 most abundant clonotypes. Each responding clone was given a CD4 or CD8 phenotype based on the CD4+ and CD8+ repertoires, which had been sequenced separately. TCRdb ran its own pipeline on the public reads, namely fastp trimming at Q25 and MiXCR clone calling, and kept in-frame beta chains. Rows merge per CDR3 protein into single entries with the most common DNA and genes. The V and J calls follow TCRdb's processing rather than the paper's. The sample records about 310,000 distinct CDR3 sequences, less than 20% of which are singletons. The ten largest clones represent around a fifth of the sample.

The germline V gene encodes CDR1 SQVTM and CDR2 ANQGSEA. Trimming at the junction amounts to 4 bases on V and 8 bases on J, and the germline ends lie 11 bases apart. The CDR3 holds 11 amino acids from the cysteine to the phenylalanine. Only CDR3 DNA remains: 33 bases, in frame from the first base. The source is a man in his late teens or twenties who had mild COVID-19 (a few samples of this study predate the infection). The sample titles of this study are shuffled in the database, so cell type and time point are left out; the donor was told from shared clones. Sequences were obtained from PBMCs or a T cell subset sorted from them (not recorded which). Here the chain combines TRBV29-1 and TRBJ1-2; the D gene is not confidently resolved. The DNA reads as follows: TGCAGCGTTGCCGCTGACACCGGCTACACCTTC. This codes for CSVAADTGYTF. Supplemented by the reference TRBV29-1 and TRBJ1-2 proteins around the CDR3, the complete variable domain is SAVISQKPSRDICQRGTSLTIQCQVDSQVTMMFWYRQQPGQSLTLIATANQGSEATYESGFVIDKFPISRPNLTFSTLTVSNMSPEDSSIYLCSVAADTGYTFGSGTRLTVV.